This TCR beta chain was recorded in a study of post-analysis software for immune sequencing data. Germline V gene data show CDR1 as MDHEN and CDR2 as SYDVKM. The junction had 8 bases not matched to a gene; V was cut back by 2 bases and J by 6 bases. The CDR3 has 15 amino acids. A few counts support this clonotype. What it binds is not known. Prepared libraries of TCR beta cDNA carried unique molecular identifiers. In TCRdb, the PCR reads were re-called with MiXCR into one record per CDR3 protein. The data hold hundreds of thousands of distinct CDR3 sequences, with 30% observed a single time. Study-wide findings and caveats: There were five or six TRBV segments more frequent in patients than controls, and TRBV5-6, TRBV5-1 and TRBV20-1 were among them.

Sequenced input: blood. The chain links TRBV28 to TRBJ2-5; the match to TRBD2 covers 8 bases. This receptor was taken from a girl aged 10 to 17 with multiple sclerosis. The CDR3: CASSLKGGGPKTQYF. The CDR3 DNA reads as TGTGCCAGCAGTTTAAAGGGCGGGGGGCCGAAGACCCAGTACTTC.